This T cell receptor beta chain was retrieved from a study of graft-versus-host responses after intestinal transplantation. Study summary: Every recipient underwent anti-thymocyte globulin induction, then tacrolimus and steroids for 3 to 4 years.

J was trimmed by 9 bases and V by 6 bases; bases with no gene match: 8. Per germline, CDR1 KGHSH and CDR2 LQKENI. The CDR3 is 14 residues long. Measured with immunoSEQ multiplex PCR; TCRdb has only the in-frame clones, and not every one. The table shows some 130,000 clones, with approximately 90% occurring only once. The sample holds one count of this clone. Its antigen is not known. This TCR was sampled from a human donor who received an intestinal transplant. The J gene is TRBJ1-6, the V gene TRBV18; 7 bases agree with TRBD1. Sequenced material: unstimulated CD4+ T cells sorted from spleen or lymph node cells, taken before intestinal transplant. CDR3: CASSKGQGGSPLHF. The DNA for the CDR3 is TGTGCCAGCTCGAAGGGGCAGGGGGGTTCACCCCTCCACTTT.